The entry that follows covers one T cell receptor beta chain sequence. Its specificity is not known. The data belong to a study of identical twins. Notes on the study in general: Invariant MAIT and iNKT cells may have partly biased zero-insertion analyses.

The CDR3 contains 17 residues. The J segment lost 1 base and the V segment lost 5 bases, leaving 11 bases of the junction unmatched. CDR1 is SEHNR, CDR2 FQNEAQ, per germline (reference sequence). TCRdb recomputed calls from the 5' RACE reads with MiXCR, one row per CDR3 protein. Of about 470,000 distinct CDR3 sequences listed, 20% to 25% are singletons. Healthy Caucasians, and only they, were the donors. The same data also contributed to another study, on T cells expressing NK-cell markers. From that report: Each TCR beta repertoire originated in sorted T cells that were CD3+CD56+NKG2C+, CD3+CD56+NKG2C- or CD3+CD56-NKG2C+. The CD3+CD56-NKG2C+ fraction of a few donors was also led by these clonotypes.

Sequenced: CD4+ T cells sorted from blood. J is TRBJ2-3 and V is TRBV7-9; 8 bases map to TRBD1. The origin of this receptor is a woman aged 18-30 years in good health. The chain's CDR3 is CASSRRDRLLGTDTQYF. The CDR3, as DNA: TGTGCCAGCAGCCGCCGGGACAGGTTATTGGGCACAGATACGCAGTATTTT.